The text below deals with one T cell receptor (beta chain). This clone was counted a few times. The clone's antigen remains unknown. No qualities accompany the bases; no much larger clone lies one base away. The sample is drawn from a study of CD8+ T cells in alopecia areata listed by TCRdb under 2018. A note on the overall study: The treated patients, all with moderate-to-severe alopecia areata, were enrolled in an open-label pilot trial of oral tofacitinib given at 5 to 10 mg twice daily. Patients stayed on tofacitinib for 6 to 18 months and then had 6 months of follow-up off drug so that delayed response and recurrence could be assessed. In treated patients, disease severity was measured using the SALT score, which gives the percentage of scalp surface area affected. In both human patients and the C3H/HeJ mouse model, the study applied high-throughput TCRbeta sequencing to look at T cell clonal expansion in alopecia areata. In humans, TCRbeta sequencing was performed on scalp tissue and on sorted CD4+ and CD8+ peripheral blood T cells from healthy controls and from patients with patchy or totalis/universalis alopecia areata. Tofacitinib-treated patients had biopsies at baseline and at 4 and 24 weeks of treatment, with a later scalp biopsy in several patients. Scalp clonality was compared among normal scalp (n=4), patchy alopecia areata scalp (n=8), and alopecia totalis/universalis scalp (n=8). RNA was extracted with the PAXgene miRNA kit for fixed scalp, the miRNeasy kit for PBMCs, and the RNeasy kit for mouse skin. TCRbeta CDR3 regions were amplified by immunoSEQ multiplex PCR with 35 Vbeta forward and 13 Jbeta reverse primers. Points the paper makes about the study in general: With tofacitinib, both scalp clonality and the number of expanded CD8+ clones among the top 100 scalp clones went down significantly. Higher clonality and more expanded CD8+ clones were observed in lesional scalp than in normal scalp, particularly in alopecia totalis/universalis, a finding suggestive of antigenic drive. Because the treated cohort was small and had just a single nonresponder, larger studies are needed to establish links between baseline CD8+ expansion and response. Unlike mouse skin, where gammadelta T cells dominate, normal human skin contains resident alphabeta T cells that get sequenced too, which complicates analysis of the scalp TCR repertoire. TCR sequences shared between patients were less clear than in mice, possibly partly because of HLA diversity in the patient population. Many expanded lesional clones were found to persist in scalp and blood during tofacitinib treatment, and relapse after treatment cessation may be partly explained by this persistence.

The library was made by the immunoSEQ multiplex PCR assay. To provide template for TCR sequencing, every sample had RNA extracted and reverse transcribed into cDNA. First-strand cDNA was synthesized with SuperScript III using a 2:1 mix of oligo-dT and random hexamers. A synthetic immune receptor repertoire was used to gauge amplification bias, and whatever bias remained was removed computationally. Per the original workflow: After raw reads were preprocessed to remove errors, the CDR3 was defined following IMGT conventions as running from the conserved cysteine to phenylalanine. To get clonality, Shannon entropy was normalized by log2 of the number of productive unique TCRs and the result was subtracted from 1. CD4 or CD8 identity of scalp clones was inferred by cross-referencing scalp TCRbeta sequences with sorted blood CD4 and CD8 repertoires. Entries here come from immuneACCESS through TCRdb and include only in-frame sequences with V and J called. Some clones fail to appear in such tables; in the studies checked, an unresolved V gene covers under half of the shortfall, and the cause of the remainder is unknown. V and J calls and clone size are as listed in that table; D and trimming were resolved from the DNA. In all, the sample holds under 300,000 clones, and around 64% of those were seen once. Around 0.92% of the sample lies in the top ten.

Per the publication, the treatment or condition label means: oral pan-JAK inhibitor, 5-10 mg twice daily. Lesional scalp punch biopsies and peripheral blood were obtained from alopecia areata patients. After PBMCs were isolated by density centrifugation and stained for CD3, CD4 and CD8, a FACSAria was used to sort CD4+ and CD8+ T cells. The CDR3 holds 13 amino acids from the cysteine to the phenylalanine. The retained sequence is limited to the CDR3, 39 bases, with the frame set at the first base. CDR1 and CDR2 are drawn from the germline V gene (reference sequence): GTSNPN, SVGIG. Here V drops 3 bases and J drops 5 bases, and the junction holds 1 base not matched to any gene.

The V and J genes are TRBV30 and TRBJ2-5; 12 central nucleotides agree with TRBD2. Sequences were derived from CD4+ T cells sorted from blood, sampled around week 54, from a patient treated with tofacitinib. The TCR was taken from a human donor with alopecia areata. The CDR3 protein is CAWSLAGGETQYF. DNA sequence: TGTGCCTGGAGCCTAGCGGGGGGGGAGACCCAGTACTTC.